The clone carrying this TCR beta chain has a handful of counts. The sample is drawn from a study of T cell changes during pregnancy in multiple sclerosis. This CDR3 is 16 amino acids long. Deletions cut 4 bases from V and 4 bases from J, with 14 bases between. Germline CDR1 is SGHTA and CDR2 is FQGTGA. TCRdb's copy holds only in-frame clones and misses some; the assay was immunoSEQ multiplex PCR. The sample holds roughly 100,000 clones; around 91% are singletons and the top ten take 0.9% to 0.95%. This specimen consisted of peripheral blood, obtained after pregnancy. The origin of this receptor is a female donor with multiple sclerosis, enrolled in a pregnancy study. The J gene is TRBJ1-6, the V gene TRBV7-3; no reliable D call. CDR3 nucleotides: TGTGCCAGCAGCTCAGCTGGCAGGCCTTATAATTCACCCCTCCACTTT. Translating gives CASSSAGRPYNSPLHF.